Following are 19 T cell receptor beta chains from one sample sequenced in a study of blood T cells in healthy people across ages. Through a sample-barcoded 5' primer and a J-beta primer mix, a second PCR was run for roughly 6 to 11 cycles. TCRdb recomputed calls from the 5' RACE reads with MiXCR, one row per CDR3 protein. The sample has approximately 850,000 distinct CDR3 sequences, around 42% seen once. Sequences were obtained from blood. The receptors derive from a man aged 55 to 70 in good health.

The chain has TRBV18 and TRBJ1-4, with D possibly matching TRBD1 (5 bases). The germline V gene encodes CDR1 KGHSH and CDR2 LQKENI. V lost 1 base, J lost 7 bases, and 10 bases lay in between. The CDR3 covers 14 residues. CDR3 amino acids: CASSPLQGGEKLFF. The CDR3 DNA reads as TGTGCCAGCTCACCACTCCAGGGAGGTGAAAAACTGTTTTTT.

This clonotype was observed a handful of times. The chain carries TRBV7-9 and TRBJ2-1, with 14 bases matching TRBD2. The CDR3 length is 19 residues. The V gene's germline CDR1 is SEHNR and CDR2 FQNEAQ (reference sequence). The trim removed 4 bases at V and 0 bases at J, leaving 8 bases unmatched. The CDR3 protein is CASSYRLAGGQTSYNEQFF. CDR3 sequence (DNA): TGTGCCAGCAGCTACAGACTAGCGGGGGGGCAGACCTCCTACAATGAGCAGTTCTTC.

In its sample, this clonotype was seen a few times. The genes are TRBV7-9 and TRBJ1-1, with a tentative D call TRBD1 (6 bases). V was cut by 5 bases and J by 0 bases, with 13 bases left in between. The germline V gene has CDR1 SEHNR and CDR2 FQNEAQ (reference sequence). The CDR3 has 15 residues. The CDR3 here is CASSPWQGMNTEAFF. CDR3 nucleotide sequence: TGTGCCAGCAGCCCCTGGCAGGGGATGAACACTGAAGCTTTCTTT.

CDR3 sequence reads: CSVDAGTDYGYTF. CDR3 nucleotides: TGCAGCGTTGACGCCGGGACGGACTATGGCTACACCTTC. The chain employs TRBV29-1 and TRBJ1-2; a possible D gene is TRBD1 (5 bases). Trimming removed 3 bases from V and 3 bases from J, with 11 bases in between. Per the germline V gene, CDR1 is SQVTM and CDR2 is ANQGSEA. The CDR3 runs to 13 residues.

This clonotype was detected a few times. V gene TRBV20-1 combines with J gene TRBJ2-5; D remains unclear. Germline-derived CDR1 and CDR2 are DFQATT and SNEGSKA (reference sequence). The CDR3 covers 12 residues. The ends were cut back, 6 bases at V and 1 base at J, with 9 bases in the middle. The CDR3 spells CSAPLSQETQYF. The CDR3 nucleotides read TGCAGTGCCCCGCTGTCCCAAGAGACCCAGTACTTC.

J is TRBJ1-2 and V is TRBV6-2 or TRBV6-3; D not certain. Per the germline V gene, CDR1 is MNHEY and CDR2 is SVGEGT. The CDR3 covers 13 residues. With 5 bases removed from V and 1 base from J, the gap between germline ends came to 8 bases. CDR3 DNA: TGTGCCAGCAGTCCTGGACTTAACTATGGCTACACCTTC. It codes for CASSPGLNYGYTF.

The rearrangement links TRBV5-1 to TRBJ2-5, with 8 positions matching TRBD1. The J call could be wrong; TRBJ2-7 is a better fit for the DNA end. The CDR3 sequence is 14 residues long. Germline values: CDR1 SGHRS, CDR2 YFSETQ. CDR3 DNA sequence: TGCGCCAGCAGCGTGGTCGCAGGGGGCGGCGAGCAGTACTTC. Its protein is CASSVVAGGGEQYF.

In this sample, this clonotype turned up a few times. The chain is built from TRBV20-1 and TRBJ1-2; D not resolved. The germline V gene encodes CDR1 DFQATT and CDR2 SNEGSKA (reference sequence). The CDR3 covers 8 residues. V gave up 7 bases and J gave up 6 bases, with 3 bases separating them. The CDR3 DNA sequence: TGCAGTGGGGATGGCTACACCTTC. Its protein is CSGDGYTF.

V usage is TRBV23-1 and J usage is TRBJ2-1, with a weak D call TRBD2 (5 bases). TRBV23-1 falls under the ORF class, with uncertain function. Trimming shortened V by 3 bases and J by 0 bases, and 15 bases separated the two germline ends. There are 17 residues in the CDR3. The CDR3 region has the DNA TGCGCCAGCAGTCAGTTGGAGACTACCTCCTCCTACAATGAGCAGTTCTTC. This translates into CASSQLETTSSYNEQFF.

The gene calls are TRBV7-2 and TRBJ2-3; either TRBD1 or TRBD2 may supply D (5 bases each). The V end was cut by 6 bases, the J end by 4 bases, with 8 bases between. Germline V gives CDR1 SGHTA, CDR2 FQGNSA. The CDR3 contains 12 residues. The CDR3, as DNA: TGTGCCAGCAGGGGGGAAGCAGATACGCAGTATTTT. The encoded protein is CASRGEADTQYF.

The chain has TRBV20-1 and TRBJ1-2, with unresolved D. This CDR3 is built from 13 residues. Germline loops: CDR1 DFQATT, CDR2 SNEGSKA (reference sequence). V was cut by 4 bases and J by 7 bases, with 16 bases left in between. The CDR3 sequence is CSATPGIRGGYTF. The CDR3, as DNA: TGCAGTGCTACCCCCGGCATTAGAGGTGGCTACACCTTC.

In this sample, this clonotype turned up a few times. This chain uses TRBV5-6 with TRBJ1-1; possibly TRBD1 for D (6 bases). CDR3 size: 15 residues. The V gene's germline CDR1 is SGHDT and CDR2 YYEEEE. Trimming left V 4 bases short and J 4 bases short, with 17 bases between. For the CDR3, the DNA is TGTGCCAGCAGCGCCTCCGGGACACCCTTCACTGAAGCTTTCTTT. Protein product: CASSASGTPFTEAFF.

In this sample, this clonotype turned up a few times. This chain joins TRBV7-2 and TRBJ2-7, with 11 nucleotides matching TRBD1. Germline V gene sequence: CDR1 SGHTA, CDR2 FQGNSA. The CDR3 has 15 residues. The V and J ends lost 3 bases and 3 bases, in that order; junction bases with no gene match: 4. CDR3: CASSLGQGDFYEQYF. The CDR3 region has the DNA TGTGCCAGCAGCTTGGGACAGGGGGATTTCTACGAGCAGTACTTC.

This clonotype was seen a handful of times. The chain recombines TRBV28 with TRBJ2-7; no clear D. This CDR3 comprises 14 residues. CDR1 and CDR2 (germline): MDHEN, SYDVKM. V was trimmed by 5 bases and J by 0 bases, leaving 11 bases between them. The chain's CDR3 is CASSEALTSYEQYF. CDR3 in DNA: TGTGCCAGCAGTGAGGCCCTTACCTCCTACGAGCAGTACTTC.

V usage is TRBV29-1 and J usage is TRBJ2-5; no firm D call. This CDR3 contains 12 residues. CDR1 and CDR2 (germline): SQVTM, ANQGSEA. Trimming left V 4 bases short and J 4 bases short, with 10 bases between. In DNA, the CDR3 is TGCAGCGTTGCAAGTGAAGTAGAGACCCAGTACTTC. Its translation is CSVASEVETQYF. Using reference TRBV29-1 and TRBJ2-5 for the parts outside the CDR3, the full variable domain is SAVISQKPSRDICQRGTSLTIQCQVDSQVTMMFWYRQQPGQSLTLIATANQGSEATYESGFVIDKFPISRPNLTFSTLTVSNMSPEDSSIYLCSVASEVETQYFGPGTRLLVL.

This sequence joins TRBV27 and TRBJ2-7; D may be TRBD2 (5 bases). Germline lookup yields CDR1 MNHEY and CDR2 SMNVEV (reference sequence). Between the trimmed V and J ends, which lost 4 bases and 7 bases, there was a span of 17 bases. The CDR3 has 14 residues. The CDR3 loop reads CASSSQTRRGEQYF. DNA for the CDR3: TGTGCCAGCAGTTCTCAAACTAGACGGGGTGAGCAGTACTTC.

The V call is TRBV6-6, the J call TRBJ2-3; D remains unclear. Trimming removed 0 bases from V and 1 base from J, with 5 bases in between. Germline V gives CDR1 MNHNY, CDR2 SVGAGI (reference sequence). The CDR3 totals 14 residues. CDR3 nucleotide sequence: TGTGCCAGCAGTTACTCCAAGGGCACAGATACGCAGTATTTT. Translation: CASSYSKGTDTQYF.

This chain links TRBV19 with TRBJ1-2, with TRBD1 matching over 7 bases. CDR1 LNHDA and CDR2 SQIVND come from the germline V gene (reference sequence). The CDR3 extends over 15 amino acids. J lost 2 bases, V lost 6 bases, and 9 bases had no gene match. Here the CDR3 DNA reads TGTGCCAGTAGCCCAACTCGGGACAGCAACTATGGCTACACCTTC. It specifies CASSPTRDSNYGYTF.

The V call is TRBV20-1, the J call TRBJ1-5; maybe TRBD1 (5 bases). CDR1 DFQATT and CDR2 SNEGSKA come from the germline V gene (reference sequence). The CDR3 contains 17 residues. Trimming removed 3 bases from V and 0 bases from J, with 18 bases in between. The CDR3 here is CSASPSGGADSNQPQHF. The CDR3 DNA reads as TGCAGTGCTAGCCCCTCGGGGGGTGCGGATAGCAATCAGCCCCAGCATTTT.